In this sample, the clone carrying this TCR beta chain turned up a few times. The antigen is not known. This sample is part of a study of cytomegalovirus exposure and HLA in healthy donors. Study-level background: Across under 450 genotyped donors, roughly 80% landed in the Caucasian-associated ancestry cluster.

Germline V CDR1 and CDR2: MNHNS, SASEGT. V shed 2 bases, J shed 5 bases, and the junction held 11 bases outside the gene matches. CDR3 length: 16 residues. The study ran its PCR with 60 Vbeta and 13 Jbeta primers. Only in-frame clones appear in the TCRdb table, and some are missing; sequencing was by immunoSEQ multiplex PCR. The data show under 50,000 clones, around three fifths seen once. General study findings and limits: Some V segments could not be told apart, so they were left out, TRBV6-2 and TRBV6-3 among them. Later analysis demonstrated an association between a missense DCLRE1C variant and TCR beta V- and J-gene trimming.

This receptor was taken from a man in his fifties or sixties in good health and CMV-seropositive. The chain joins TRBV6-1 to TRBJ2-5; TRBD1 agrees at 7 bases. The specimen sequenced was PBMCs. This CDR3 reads CASSEIPNRGRETQYF. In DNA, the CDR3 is TGTGCCAGCAGTGAAATCCCTAACAGGGGTAGGGAGACCCAGTACTTC.